A single sample is the source of the 29 T cell receptor beta chains below, sequenced in a study of cytomegalovirus exposure and HLA in healthy donors. The protocol was immunoSEQ multiplex PCR, while the TCRdb copy is restricted to in-frame clones and leaves out a portion. The sample contains some 180,000 clones, roughly 81% of which appear only once. The source material was PBMCs. These receptors were obtained from a woman under 40 in good health and CMV-seronegative.

The rearrangement uses TRBV30 and TRBJ2-5, with a possible D match to TRBD2 (7 bases). The germline V and J ends were trimmed by 2 bases and 2 bases, with 18 bases remaining between them. The germline V gene has CDR1 GTSNPN and CDR2 SVGIG (reference sequence). There are 16 residues in the CDR3. The chain's CDR3 is CAWSPARGRGQETQYF. DNA for the CDR3: TGTGCCTGGAGTCCGGCAAGGGGGAGGGGGCAAGAGACCCAGTACTTC.

The J gene is TRBJ1-5, the V gene TRBV5-1; no definite D call. The V end lost 0 bases, the J end lost 3 bases, and 4 bases lay between the germline ends. The CDR3 has 13 amino acids. Per germline, CDR1 SGHRS and CDR2 YFSETQ. The CDR3 loop is CASSLAVNQPQHF. CDR3 nucleotide sequence: TGCGCCAGCAGCTTGGCCGTCAATCAGCCCCAGCATTTT.

The chain carries TRBV6-4 and TRBJ2-3; TRBD2 aligns across 10 bases. J lost 4 bases, V lost 3 bases, and 4 bases had no gene match. The CDR3 has 15 residues. Germline V lookup: CDR1 MRHNA, CDR2 SNTAGT. Here the CDR3 DNA reads TGTGCCAGCAGTGAAAGCGGGGGGGCGGCAGATACGCAGTATTTT. This sequence encodes CASSESGGAADTQYF.

The rearrangement links TRBV6-1 to TRBJ1-2; 8 nucleotides align to TRBD1. CDR3 length equals 14 residues. V lost 3 bases to trimming and J lost 4 bases; unmatched junction nucleotides: 4. Looked up from germline, CDR1 is MNHNS and CDR2 is SASEGT. In DNA form, the CDR3 reads TGTGCCAGCAGTGACGAGGACAGGGCCTATGGCTACACCTTC. Encoded protein: CASSDEDRAYGYTF.

The chain recombines TRBV6-4 with TRBJ2-5, with 9 bases aligning to TRBD1. Germline CDR1 reads MRHNA; CDR2 reads SNTAGT. The CDR3 sequence is 15 residues long. The junction had 8 bases not matched to a gene; V was cut back by 6 bases and J by 3 bases. The DNA of the CDR3 is TGTGCCAGCAGCCGAATGACAGGGGGTGAAGAGACCCAGTACTTC. Translating it yields CASSRMTGGEETQYF.

V usage is TRBV28 and J usage is TRBJ1-6; 9 bases are a match to TRBD1. V shed 0 bases and J 6 bases; nucleotides not matched to a gene: 6. This CDR3 has 17 amino acids. The germline V gene encodes CDR1 MDHEN and CDR2 SYDVKM. The DNA for the CDR3 is TGTGCCAGCAGTTTATGGCGGGACAGGGCCCTTAATTCACCCCTCCACTTT. Its translation: CASSLWRDRALNSPLHF.

As for this clone: Other nucleotide sequences from this sample produce the same CDR3. The J gene is TRBJ1-1, the V gene TRBV30; no reliable D call. The CDR3 covers 14 residues. Germline loops: CDR1 GTSNPN, CDR2 SVGIG (reference sequence). V gave up 0 bases and J gave up 2 bases, with 10 bases separating them. The CDR3 DNA sequence: TGTGCCTGGAGTGTATTGGGCGTAAACACTGAAGCTTTCTTT. Its translation: CAWSVLGVNTEAFF.

V and J are TRBV9 and TRBJ1-4, with a weak D call TRBD1 (6 bases). Deletions cut 0 bases from V and 5 bases from J, with 11 bases between. This CDR3 is 15 amino acids long. From germline, CDR1 is SGDLS and CDR2 YYNGEE. CDR3 protein: CASSVGGQQNEKLFF. The DNA of the CDR3 is TGTGCCAGCAGCGTAGGGGGACAACAAAATGAAAAACTGTTTTTT.

The J gene is TRBJ1-1, the V gene TRBV5-1; tentative D call: TRBD1 (5 bases). The CDR3 sequence is 15 residues long. V was shortened by 3 bases and J by 0 bases, with 12 bases between the two germline ends. CDR1 and CDR2 (germline): SGHRS, YFSETQ. Here the CDR3 DNA reads TGCGCCAGCAGCTCACCGCAGGGCATGAACACTGAAGCTTTCTTT. Residues: CASSSPQGMNTEAFF.

This clone was found a few times. CDR3 protein: CASGSGTAYEQYF. As DNA, the CDR3 is TGTGCTAGTGGTTCTGGGACAGCCTACGAGCAGTACTTC. This chain links TRBV12-5 with TRBJ2-7; 7 bases are a match to TRBD1. After removal of 4 bases from V and 2 bases from J, the junction contained 2 bases not matched to a gene. CDR1 is LGHNT, CDR2 FRNRAP, per germline. This CDR3 comprises 13 residues.

The chain is built from TRBV6-6 and TRBJ1-5; D gene uncertain. The CDR3 totals 16 residues. Trimming cost V 2 bases and J 4 bases, with 15 bases left between them. The V gene's germline CDR1 is MNHNY and CDR2 SVGAGI (reference sequence). CDR3 in amino acids: CASSYGKLGENQPQHF. Written as DNA, the CDR3 is TGTGCCAGCAGTTACGGAAAATTGGGAGAGAATCAGCCCCAGCATTTT.

V is TRBV19 and J is TRBJ2-7; unclear D gene. CDR3 length equals 13 residues. The germline CDR1 and CDR2 sequences are LNHDA and SQIVND (reference sequence). The germline V and J ends were trimmed by 6 bases and 0 bases, with 9 bases remaining between them. The CDR3 protein is CASRQPSSYEQYF. The CDR3, as DNA: TGTGCCAGTAGACAGCCGAGCTCCTACGAGCAGTACTTC. Combining the CDR3 with reference TRBV19 and TRBJ2-7 gives the whole variable domain DGGITQSPKYLFRKEGQNVTLSCEQNLNHDAMYWYRQDPGQGLRLIYYSQIVNDFQKGDIAEGYSVSREKKESFPLTVTSAQKNPTAFYLCASRQPSSYEQYFGPGTRLTVT.

The count of this clone is one. The chain carries TRBV5-1 and TRBJ2-2; the match to TRBD1 covers 9 bases. V was clipped by 0 bases and J by 7 bases; unmatched bases: 4. Germline CDR1 SGHRS, CDR2 YFSETQ. The CDR3 runs to 15 residues. The CDR3 spells CASSLVQGANGELFF. In DNA, the CDR3 is TGCGCCAGCAGCTTGGTACAGGGGGCGAACGGGGAGCTGTTTTTT.

The genes are TRBV9 and TRBJ2-5, with a weak D call TRBD1 (6 bases). V lost 2 bases, J lost 2 bases, and 13 bases lay in between. Germline loops: CDR1 SGDLS, CDR2 YYNGEE. The CDR3 spans 15 residues. The CDR3 region is CASSVGAARQETQYF. CDR3 DNA sequence: TGTGCCAGCAGCGTGGGGGCGGCAAGACAAGAGACCCAGTACTTC.

The CDR3 DNA reads as TGTGCCTTATCCTACTATGGCTACACCTTC. Translating it yields CALSYYGYTF. The J gene is TRBJ1-2, the V gene TRBV30; D is ambiguous. The length of the CDR3 is 10 residues. Trimming stripped 7 bases from V and 3 bases from J, with 6 bases between. CDR1 is GTSNPN and CDR2 is SVGIG in the germline V gene (reference sequence).

This sequence joins TRBV30 and TRBJ1-2, with 7 bases that match TRBD1. Unmatched junction bases numbered 13, after V lost 5 bases and J lost 7 bases. Germline V gene data show CDR1 as GTSNPN and CDR2 as SVGIG (reference sequence). The CDR3 is made up of 14 amino acids. The CDR3 loop is CAWGSRGTAVGYTF. The DNA of the CDR3 is TGTGCCTGGGGCTCCCGCGGGACAGCGGTTGGCTACACCTTC.

V gene TRBV5-4 combines with J gene TRBJ1-2; TRBD1 might be the D (6 bases). The CDR3 is 14 amino acids. Germline CDR1 reads SGHNT; CDR2 reads YYREEE (reference sequence). V was clipped by 4 bases and J by 4 bases, with 14 bases between them. CDR3 residues: CASSLGDIIYGYTF. The CDR3 bases are TGTGCCAGCAGCCTGGGGGACATAATCTATGGCTACACCTTC.

V gene TRBV2 combines with J gene TRBJ2-5; tentatively, D is TRBD1 (5 bases). Germline V lookup: CDR1 SNHLY, CDR2 FYNNEI. V was cut by 4 bases and J by 1 base, with 7 bases left in between. The CDR3 is made up of 13 amino acids. CDR3 DNA: TGTGCCAGCAGTGGGACAATCCAAGAGACCCAGTACTTC. Protein sequence: CASSGTIQETQYF.

This clone was observed a single time. V and J are TRBV5-1 and TRBJ1-2; 8 bases map to TRBD1. The CDR3 runs 15 residues. With 0 bases clipped from V and 7 bases from J, the junction kept 8 bases outside the gene matches. Germline CDR1 is SGHRS and CDR2 is YFSETQ. CDR3 sequence: CASSLVTGGDGGYTF. As DNA, the CDR3 is TGCGCCAGCAGCTTGGTAACAGGGGGAGATGGTGGCTACACCTTC. The full variable domain, with the rest looked up from reference TRBV5-1 and TRBJ1-2, is KAGVTQTPRYLIKTRGQQVTLSCSPISGHRSVSWYQQTPGQGLQFLFEYFSETQRNKGNFPGRFSGRQFSNSRSEMNVSTLELGDSALYLCASSLVTGGDGGYTFGSGTRLTVV.

For the CDR3, the DNA is TGTGCCAGCAGCGTGACAGGGGCCCCCTACGAGCAGTACTTC. Amino acids: CASSVTGAPYEQYF. The chain combines TRBV9 with TRBJ2-7; 8 bases map to TRBD1. This CDR3 is built from 14 residues. Germline values: CDR1 SGDLS, CDR2 YYNGEE. Trimming took 2 bases from V and 2 from J; bases not matched to a gene: 3.

The chain links TRBV12-1 to TRBJ1-2. TRBV12-1 is a pseudogene. CDR3 length: 15 residues. CDR3 loop: CASSSRRAPNYGYTF. The DNA of the CDR3 is TGTGCCAGCAGCTCGCGGAGAGCGCCTAACTATGGCTACACCTTC.

The genes are TRBV4-1 and TRBJ1-5, with no clear D. This CDR3 is 15 amino acids long. Deletions cut 0 bases from V and 9 bases from J, with 15 bases between. Germline V gives CDR1 MGHRA, CDR2 YSYEKL. CDR3 bases: TGCGCCAGCAGCCAAGATTTGGCGGAAGCAAGGCCCCAGCATTTT. It encodes CASSQDLAEARPQHF.

The chain carries TRBV11-2 and TRBJ1-2, with D possibly being TRBD1 (6 bases). The CDR3 has 15 amino acids. CDR1 and CDR2 (germline): SGHAT, FQNNGV. V dropped 2 bases and J dropped 0 bases, with 10 bases sitting between them. CDR3 amino acids: CASSLWGPSNYGYTF. In DNA, the CDR3 is TGTGCCAGCAGCTTATGGGGGCCCTCTAACTATGGCTACACCTTC.

V is TRBV9 and J is TRBJ1-1, with 10 bases matching TRBD1. Trimming cost V 4 bases and J 0 bases; bases outside gene matches: 9. The CDR3 has 17 residues. Germline CDR1 is SGDLS and CDR2 is YYNGEE. For the CDR3, the DNA is TGTGCCAGCAGCCCCGGTCGGGACAGGGGCATGAACACTGAAGCTTTCTTT. Translated: CASSPGRDRGMNTEAFF. Full variable domain (remainder filled in from reference TRBV9 and TRBJ1-1): DSGVTQTPKHLITATGQRVTLRCSPRSGDLSVYWYQQSLDQGLQFLIQYYNGEERAKGNILERFSAQQFPDLHSELNLSSLELGDSALYFCASSPGRDRGMNTEAFFGQGTRLTVV.

The chain is built from TRBV10-2 and TRBJ2-3, with 10 bases lining up with TRBD2. The V gene's germline CDR1 is WSHSY and CDR2 SAAADI. There are 14 residues in the CDR3. Trimming cost V 6 bases and J 6 bases; bases outside gene matches: 6. For the CDR3, the DNA is TGCGCCAGCAGGAGAGCGGGAGGGGGGGATACGCAGTATTTT. This translates into CASRRAGGGDTQYF.

V usage is TRBV11-3 and J usage is TRBJ2-5; D is perhaps TRBD2 (8 bases). The CDR3 sequence is 17 residues long. CDR1 is SGHNT and CDR2 is YENEEA in the germline V gene. With 4 bases removed from V and 4 bases from J, the gap between germline ends came to 22 bases. CDR3 sequence reads: CASSSGGGRVEGETQYF. In DNA form, the CDR3 reads TGTGCCAGCAGCTCGGGAGGGGGCAGGGTCGAAGGAGAGACCCAGTACTTC.

This clone was detected a few times. The genes are TRBV5-6 and TRBJ1-3; D not certain. Trimming removed 4 bases at V and 0 bases at J, with 5 bases between. Germline V gives CDR1 SGHDT, CDR2 YYEEEE. There are 13 residues in the CDR3. The CDR3 region has the DNA TGTGCCAGCAGCCTTTTCTCTGGAAACACCATATATTTT. As protein: CASSLFSGNTIYF. Full variable domain (outside the CDR3, taken from reference TRBV5-6 and TRBJ1-3): DAGVTQSPTHLIKTRGQQVTLRCSPKSGHDTVSWYQQALGQGPQFIFQYYEEEERQRGNFPDRFSGHQFPNYSSELNVNALLLGDSALYLCASSLFSGNTIYFGEGSWLTVV.

The V gene is TRBV5-1, the J gene TRBJ2-1; the match to TRBD2 covers 8 bases. CDR1 and CDR2 from the germline V gene are SGHRS and YFSETQ. This CDR3 is 15 amino acids long. J was trimmed by 7 bases and V by 0 bases; bases with no gene match: 6. The CDR3 nucleotides are TGCGCCAGCAGCTTGGATGGCGGGGGGTCTAATGAGCAGTTCTTC. It is translated as CASSLDGGGSNEQFF. The entire variable domain, with the rest obtained from reference TRBV5-1 and TRBJ2-1, is as follows: KAGVTQTPRYLIKTRGQQVTLSCSPISGHRSVSWYQQTPGQGLQFLFEYFSETQRNKGNFPGRFSGRQFSNSRSEMNVSTLELGDSALYLCASSLDGGGSNEQFFGPGTRLTVL.

The rearrangement joins TRBV14 to TRBJ2-7, with TRBD2 identical over 8 bases. The trim removed 2 bases at V and 7 bases at J, leaving 10 bases unmatched. The CDR3 has 15 amino acids. The V gene's germline CDR1 is SGHDN and CDR2 FVKESK. This CDR3 is CASSQLAGRVGEQYF. CDR3 DNA: TGTGCCAGCAGCCAACTAGCGGGCCGCGTGGGAGAGCAGTACTTC.